The rows below give T cell receptor beta chains drawn from one sample of a study of PD-1 blockade in classical Hodgkin lymphoma. Method: immunoSEQ multiplex PCR; TCRdb's copy keeps in-frame clones and lacks some. Here the sample spans over 9,000 clones, around 83% being singletons. The input for sequencing was peripheral blood mononuclear cells (PBMCs), taken at baseline. These receptor sequences come from a human donor with classical Hodgkin lymphoma. CDR3s include the opening cysteine and the closing phenylalanine or tryptophan. D genes are given only for firm matches. Expanded clones get a size class; other rows say once, few or many, or leave the size out.

J,D,V,size,CDR3,DNA
TRBJ1-3,-,TRBV7-6,-,CASSGRGSGNTIYF,TGTGCCAGCAGCGGCCGGGGGAGTGGAAACACCATATATTTT
TRBJ2-7,-,TRBV7-2,medium-sized,CASSSYPGHSYEQYF,TGTGCCAGCAGCTCATATCCCGGGCACTCCTACGAGCAGTACTTC
TRBJ1-5,-,TRBV29-1,-,CSTRDNFNQPQHF,TGCAGCACCCGGGACAATTTTAATCAGCCCCAGCATTTT
TRBJ2-2,TRBD1,TRBV6-5,-,CASTPGQGGTGELFF,TGTGCCAGCACCCCGGGACAGGGGGGCACCGGGGAGCTGTTTTTT
TRBJ2-5,-,TRBV29-1,-,CSVEDQRKAVEETQYF,TGCAGCGTTGAAGATCAACGGAAAGCAGTAGAAGAGACCCAGTACTTC
TRBJ2-3,-,TRBV27,once,CASSARGTDTQYF,TGTGCCAGCAGTGCTCGAGGTACAGATACGCAGTATTTT
TRBJ1-6,-,TRBV19,-,CASSTDRFIDALHF,TGTGCCAGTAGTACCGACCGATTTATTGATGCCCTCCACTTT
TRBJ1-4,TRBD1,TRBV30,few,CACYFRQGELFF,TGTGCCTGCTATTTTAGACAGGGAGAACTGTTTTTT
TRBJ2-7,TRBD1,TRBV7-2,-,CASSGQSIPGQGEQYF,TGTGCCAGCAGCGGACAATCAATTCCGGGACAGGGGGAGCAGTACTTC
TRBJ2-2,-,TRBV4-3,-,CASSQVDGELFF,TGCGCCAGCAGCCAAGTGGACGGGGAGCTGTTTTTT
TRBJ1-5,TRBD1,TRBV7-8,-,CASSPADRGSNQPQHF,TGTGCCAGCAGCCCTGCGGACAGGGGCAGCAATCAGCCCCAGCATTTT
TRBJ1-2,TRBD1,TRBV28,-,CASREQPRQGHGYTF,TGTGCCAGCAGGGAACAGCCGAGACAGGGCCATGGCTACACCTTC
TRBJ1-6,-,TRBV4-3,-,CASSQVLSGNSPLHF,TGCGCCAGCAGCCAAGTCCTGTCGGGGAATTCACCCCTCCACTTT
TRBJ2-1,-,TRBV20-1,-,CSARRDNEQFF,TGCAGTGCTAGAAGGGACAATGAGCAGTTCTTC
TRBJ1-3,-,TRBV19,-,CASRDHTKGLSGNTIYF,TGTGCCAGTAGGGATCACACCAAGGGACTTTCTGGAAACACCATATATTTT
TRBJ2-5,-,TRBV18,once,CASSPIHGGTQYF,TGTGCCAGCTCACCGATACACGGAGGGACCCAGTACTTC
TRBJ2-3,TRBD2,TRBV2,-,CASSEASGRRYTQYF,TGTGCCAGCAGTGAAGCAAGCGGGAGAAGGTATACGCAGTATTTT
TRBJ2-3,-,TRBV7-3,-,CASSLGPVTSTDTQYF,TGTGCCAGCAGCTTAGGGCCAGTGACTAGCACAGATACGCAGTATTTT
TRBJ1-2,TRBD1,TRBV14,-,CASSQSPGGYTNYGYTF,TGTGCCAGCAGCCAGTCTCCAGGGGGCTACACTAACTATGGCTACACCTTC
TRBJ2-5,-,TRBV11-2,-,CASSTNFLQETQYF,TGTGCCAGCAGTACTAATTTCCTTCAAGAGACCCAGTACTTC